This T cell receptor (beta chain) was captured by sequencing in a study of blood T cell repertoires in COVID-19. Background on the study: T cells, B-cell-depleted T cells, or PBMCs supplied cDNA or gDNA.

The CDR3 spans 15 residues. V was cut by 2 bases and J by 0 bases, with 9 bases left in between. Germline loops: CDR1 LNHDA, CDR2 SQIVND (reference sequence). Study members were between about 18 and 100 years old and lived in about two dozen US regions. Using immunoSEQ multiplex PCR, the repertoire was profiled, and TCRdb retains in-frame clones only, with some absent. Of around 120,000 clones listed, approximately 86% are singletons. The V call is TRBV19, the J call TRBJ2-3, with D perhaps matching TRBD1 (6 bases). This clonotype originated in a woman in her forties or fifties who had recovered from COVID-19. The source material was PBMCs or T cells enriched from blood (not recorded which). CDR3 nucleotide sequence: TGTGCCAGTAGTATACTACAGGGTAGCACAGATACGCAGTATTTT. Residues: CASSILQGSTDTQYF.